The 23 T cell receptor beta chains below come from one sample, sequenced in a study of regulatory T cells in long-lasting Graves disease (dated by TCRdb to 2020 to 2023). The time point label for this specimen denotes: persistent/refractory GD, antithyroid drugs over 5 years with positive TRAb. RNA was extracted from PBMCs in TRIzol for both TCR sequencing and RNA sequencing. Preparation of the library involved multiplex PCR. The sequencer was an Illumina HiSeq 4000. TCR beta libraries were built with iRepertoire HTBI primers and Arm-PCR amplification of CDR3 regions. The public reads were run again by TCRdb, first through fastp at Q25 and then through MiXCR, and only productive beta chains were kept. Duplicate CDR3 protein sequences are folded into a single record with the most common DNA and genes. This sample is represented by 600,000 to 850,000 distinct CDR3 sequences; 25% to 35% of them were singletons. The ten largest make up 40% to 55% of the sample.

Sequencing used peripheral blood mononuclear cells (PBMCs), obtained when the disease was refractory, from a patient treated with antithyroid drugs. Receptor source: a female donor with Graves disease.

This chain joins TRBV28 and TRBJ1-2; a weak D match, TRBD1 (6 bases). With 5 bases removed from V and 8 bases from J, the gap between germline ends came to 18 bases. CDR1 is MDHEN and CDR2 is SYDVKM in the germline V gene. CDR3 length: 14 residues. The CDR3 reads CASSDPGHLGGYTF. The CDR3 DNA sequence: TGTGCCAGCAGTGACCCGGGACACCTAGGGGGCTACACCTTC.

The CDR3 spells CSASGQGYTGELFF. In nucleotides, the CDR3 is TGCAGCGCTTCAGGACAGGGGTACACCGGGGAGCTGTTTTTT. This rearrangement joins TRBV29-1 to TRBJ2-2; 9 bases line up with TRBD1. The trim removed 7 bases at V and 3 bases at J, leaving 6 bases unmatched. Per the germline V gene, CDR1 is SQVTM and CDR2 is ANQGSEA. The CDR3 is 14 amino acids.

V usage is TRBV29-1 and J usage is TRBJ1-1, with D uncertain. This CDR3 is 17 amino acids long. Trimming stripped 7 bases from V and 4 bases from J, with 28 bases between. Germline CDR1 is SQVTM and CDR2 is ANQGSEA. The CDR3 sequence: CSAKPGPRWVSGTEAFF. CDR3 sequence (DNA): TGCAGCGCAAAGCCGGGCCCGAGGTGGGTATCGGGCACTGAAGCTTTCTTT. Using reference TRBV29-1 and TRBJ1-1 for the parts outside the CDR3, the full variable domain is SAVISQKPSRDICQRGTSLTIQCQVDSQVTMMFWYRQQPGQSLTLIATANQGSEATYESGFVIDKFPISRPNLTFSTLTVSNMSPEDSSIYLCSAKPGPRWVSGTEAFFGQGTRLTVV.

This clonotype was detected ten times or more. The J gene is TRBJ2-7, the V gene TRBV11-2; D gene unclear. The length of the CDR3 is 12 residues. Germline loops: CDR1 SGHAT, CDR2 FQNNGV. Trimming cost V 2 bases and J 6 bases, with 8 bases left between them. In nucleotides, the CDR3 is TGTGCCAGCAGCTTAAAGGGTTCCGAGCAGTACTTC. This sequence encodes CASSLKGSEQYF.

The chain links TRBV28 to TRBJ1-1; a weak D match, TRBD1 (6 bases). The germline V and J ends were trimmed by 6 bases and 5 bases, with 16 bases remaining between them. Germline V gene sequence: CDR1 MDHEN, CDR2 SYDVKM. The CDR3 runs to 14 residues. For the CDR3, the DNA is TGTGCCAGCAGGGCTGGGACACCTAGAACTGAAGCTTTCTTT. This sequence encodes CASRAGTPRTEAFF.

Only a few counts were recorded for this clonotype. The chain combines TRBV20-1 with TRBJ1-3; TRBD1 is a possible D gene (5 bases). V lost 3 bases to trimming and J lost 0 bases, with 12 bases between them. CDR3 length: 15 residues. CDR1 is DFQATT, CDR2 SNEGSKA, per germline (reference sequence). CDR3 DNA sequence: TGCAGTGCTAGGTCGGGACTGAACTCTGGAAACACCATATATTTT. Its protein product is CSARSGLNSGNTIYF.

The V gene is TRBV7-9, the J gene TRBJ1-2; no clear D gene. The CDR3 has 13 residues. V was cut by 5 bases and J by 5 bases, with 12 bases left in between. Germline V gene lookup returns CDR1 SEHNR and CDR2 FQNEAQ (reference sequence). This CDR3 reads CASSTNTQYGYTF. The CDR3 nucleotides read TGTGCCAGCAGCACCAACACTCAATATGGCTACACCTTC.

This clonotype was observed many times. J is TRBJ1-5 and V is TRBV28; no clear D gene. Trimming stripped 3 bases from V and 6 bases from J, with 6 bases between. CDR1 and CDR2 from the germline V gene are MDHEN and SYDVKM. This CDR3 is built from 12 residues. CDR3 sequence reads: CASSLLIQPQHF. As DNA, the CDR3 is TGTGCCAGCAGTTTGCTTATTCAGCCCCAGCATTTT.

The chain is built from TRBV27 and TRBJ1-5; D possibly corresponds to TRBD1 (5 bases). The germline V gene encodes CDR1 MNHEY and CDR2 SMNVEV (reference sequence). There are 14 residues in the CDR3. Trimming removed 3 bases at V and 7 bases at J, with 13 bases between. The CDR3 loop reads CASSFGGSGQPQHF. The DNA of the CDR3 is TGTGCCAGCAGTTTTGGGGGGTCGGGGCAGCCCCAGCATTTT.

A word on this clonotype: A much more abundant neighbour one base away suggests this may be a read error. The chain carries TRBV12-3 or TRBV12-4 and TRBJ1-1, with 7 bases matching TRBD1. The CDR3 extends over 15 amino acids. DNA of the CDR3: TGTGCCGGCAGTGGACACACGACAGGGCGGACTGAAGCTTTCTTT. Translation gives CAGSGHTTGRTEAFF.

The sample holds many counts of this clonotype. The V call is TRBV7-3, the J call TRBJ2-7; TRBD1 agrees at 7 bases. The CDR3 runs 15 residues. V lost 1 base to trimming and J lost 3 bases; unmatched junction nucleotides: 6. CDR1 is SGHTA, CDR2 FQGTGA, per germline. CDR3 sequence: CASSLSATGIYEQYF. DNA of the CDR3: TGTGCCAGCAGCTTAAGTGCGACAGGGATCTACGAGCAGTACTTC. Complete variable domain (other parts from reference TRBV7-3 and TRBJ2-7): GAGVSQTPSNKVTEKGKYVELRCDPISGHTALYWYRQSLGQGPEFLIYFQGTGAADDSGLPNDRFFAVRPEGSVSTLKIQRTERGDSAVYLCASSLSATGIYEQYFGPGTRLTVT.

This clonotype was observed many times. The rearrangement links TRBV6-5 to TRBJ1-6; no clear D gene. The CDR3 spans 12 residues. V lost 4 bases to trimming and J lost 8 bases, with 6 bases between them. Germline V gene sequence: CDR1 MNHEY, CDR2 SVGAGI. For the CDR3, the DNA is TGTGCCAGCAGTTTTAGCGATTCACCCCTCCACTTT. Its translation: CASSFSDSPLHF.

This clonotype showed up just a few times. CDR3 region: CASSSGRKGISPLHF. The CDR3 DNA follows: TGTGCCAGCAGCTCGGGACGGAAGGGGATTTCACCCCTCCACTTT. The chain is built from TRBV11-1 and TRBJ1-6; tentative D call: TRBD1 (5 bases). The CDR3 is made up of 15 amino acids. The ends were cut back, 4 bases at V and 9 bases at J, with 16 bases in the middle. Germline CDR1 is SGHAT and CDR2 is FQDESV (reference sequence).

V and J are TRBV29-1 and TRBJ1-1; 8 bases fit TRBD1. The V and J ends lost 4 bases and 0 bases, in that order; junction bases with no gene match: 7. The CDR3 length is 15 residues. Looked up from germline, CDR1 is SQVTM and CDR2 is ANQGSEA. The CDR3, as DNA: TGCAGCGTTGCGGGTCAGACAGGGGTGAACACTGAAGCTTTCTTT. Its protein product is CSVAGQTGVNTEAFF.

This clonotype has just a few counts. The V and J genes are TRBV2 and TRBJ1-1; D is uncertain. This CDR3 contains 15 residues. CDR1 and CDR2 (germline): SNHLY, FYNNEI. Trimming took off 4 bases at V and 0 bases at J, with 12 bases between the two ends. CDR3 sequence: CASSVLDYMNTEAFF. The CDR3 nucleotides read TGTGCCAGCAGTGTGTTGGATTACATGAACACTGAAGCTTTCTTT. Full variable domain (outside the CDR3, taken from reference TRBV2 and TRBJ1-1): EPEVTQTPSHQVTQMGQEVILRCVPISNHLYFYWYRQILGQKVEFLVSFYNNEISEKSEIFDDQFSVERPDGSNFTLKIRSTKLEDSAMYFCASSVLDYMNTEAFFGQGTRLTVV.

The table lists this clonotype with many counts. The rearrangement links TRBV12-3 or TRBV12-4 to TRBJ1-2; 9 bases are a match to TRBD1. The CDR3 has 15 amino acids. The ends lost 6 bases at V and 4 bases at J; junction bases unmatched: 9. The CDR3 loop is CASRTRTGEIYGYTF. In DNA form, the CDR3 reads TGTGCCAGCAGAACCCGGACAGGGGAGATCTATGGCTACACCTTC.

There are a few counts of this clonotype. The chain links TRBV9 to TRBJ1-2, with D maybe TRBD1 (5 bases). This CDR3 contains 15 residues. Germline V gene lookup returns CDR1 SGDLS and CDR2 YYNGEE. Trimming took 3 bases from V and 4 from J, leaving 16 bases between them. This CDR3 reads CASSAQGDPSYGYTF. Written as DNA, the CDR3 is TGTGCCAGCAGCGCCCAAGGGGACCCCTCCTATGGCTACACCTTC. Full variable domain (remainder filled in from reference TRBV9 and TRBJ1-2): DSGVTQTPKHLITATGQRVTLRCSPRSGDLSVYWYQQSLDQGLQFLIQYYNGEERAKGNILERFSAQQFPDLHSELNLSSLELGDSALYFCASSAQGDPSYGYTFGSGTRLTVV.

The J gene is TRBJ2-4, the V gene TRBV7-9; no definite D call. From germline, CDR1 is SEHNR and CDR2 FQNEAQ (reference sequence). The CDR3 spans 16 residues. V lost 6 bases and J lost 0, with 15 bases in between. The CDR3 protein is CASSSTRALAKNIQYF. The CDR3 region has the DNA TGTGCCAGCAGTTCGACTCGCGCATTAGCCAAAAACATTCAGTACTTC.

This clonotype came up many times. This sequence joins TRBV12-5 and TRBJ2-5, with 12 bases that match TRBD2. Per the germline V gene, CDR1 is LGHNT and CDR2 is FRNRAP. The CDR3 consists of 15 residues. The ends lost 1 base at V and 3 bases at J; junction bases unmatched: 0. CDR3 sequence: CASGLGLAGEETQYF. The CDR3 region has the DNA TGTGCTAGTGGTTTGGGACTAGCGGGAGAAGAGACCCAGTACTTC. The whole variable domain, remainder taken from reference TRBV12-5 and TRBJ2-5, is DARVTQTPRHKVTEMGQEVTMRCQPILGHNTVFWYRQTMMQGLELLAYFRNRAPLDDSGMPKDRFSAEMPDATLATLKIQPSEPRDSAVYFCASGLGLAGEETQYFGPGTRLLVL.

This clonotype was seen a few times. The rearrangement links TRBV6-5 to TRBJ2-3; TRBD2 agrees at 11 bases. The CDR3 spans 16 residues. With 3 bases clipped from V and 1 base from J, the junction kept 3 bases outside the gene matches. Germline lookup yields CDR1 MNHEY and CDR2 SVGAGI. As DNA, the CDR3 is TGTGCCAGCAGTTATCCGGGACTAGCGGGCACAGATACGCAGTATTTT. Its protein is CASSYPGLAGTDTQYF.

The V and J genes are TRBV6-5 and TRBJ1-5, with D perhaps matching TRBD1 (5 bases). This CDR3 spans 15 amino acids. The V end was cut by 1 base, the J end by 7 bases, with 14 bases between. Germline CDR1 MNHEY, CDR2 SVGAGI. The CDR3 DNA reads TGTGCCAGCAGTTACTATGGGGGTGCGGAGCAGCCCCAGCATTTT. Translating gives CASSYYGGAEQPQHF.

In its sample, this clonotype was seen a few times. This sequence joins TRBV11-2 and TRBJ2-2, with 9 bases identical to TRBD2. After removal of 6 bases from V and 2 bases from J, the junction contained 13 bases not matched to a gene. The length of the CDR3 is 18 residues. Per germline, CDR1 SGHAT and CDR2 FQNNGV. CDR3 sequence (DNA): TGTGCCAGCAGGAAGGGGGGTAGCGGGAGTAGAAACACCGGGGAGCTGTTTTTT. Amino acids: CASRKGGSGSRNTGELFF.

This clonotype was seen a handful of times. The chain carries TRBV7-6 and TRBJ2-7; TRBD2 aligns across 11 bases. Trimming removed 1 base from V and 4 bases from J; junction bases left unmatched: 15. The CDR3 runs 19 residues. Germline loops: CDR1 SGHVS, CDR2 FNYEAQ. CDR3 amino acids: CASSLEGTSGSRVSYEQYF. CDR3 nucleotide sequence: TGTGCCAGCAGCTTAGAAGGCACTAGCGGGAGCCGAGTGAGTTACGAGCAGTACTTC. Complete variable domain (other parts from reference TRBV7-6 and TRBJ2-7): GAGVSQSPRYKVTKRGQDVALRCDPISGHVSLYWYRQALGQGPEFLTYFNYEAQQDKSGLPNDRFSAERPEGSISTLTIQRTEQRDSAMYRCASSLEGTSGSRVSYEQYFGPGTRLTVT.